Shown below are 12 T cell receptor beta chains from a single sample sequenced in a study of response to subunit inactivated influenza vaccine. TCRdb fed the RT-PCR reads into MiXCR, producing one record per CDR3 protein. The repertoire consists of about 650,000 distinct CDR3 sequences, with approximately 14% occurring once and the leading ten covering approximately 7.6%. The sequencing used PBMCs from blood, collected 14 to 15 days before vaccination. Source of these receptors: a man aged 45-65 years who received an inactivated influenza vaccine.

A few counts support this clonotype. The rearrangement uses TRBV6-5 and TRBJ2-2; D is unresolved. The CDR3 length is 16 residues. The V end was cut by 0 bases, the J end by 2 bases, with 10 bases between. Germline CDR1 reads MNHEY; CDR2 reads SVGAGI. This chain's CDR3 is CASSYSTALNTGELFF. The CDR3 bases are TGTGCCAGCAGTTACTCTACGGCCTTAAACACCGGGGAGCTGTTTTTT.

This clonotype has at least ten counts. J is TRBJ2-2 and V is TRBV11-2; 9 bases agree with TRBD1. This CDR3 comprises 18 residues. Unmatched junction bases numbered 12, after V lost 5 bases and J lost 2 bases. Looked up from germline, CDR1 is SGHAT and CDR2 is FQNNGV. CDR3 sequence: CASSMGQGFFINTGELFF. The CDR3 region has the DNA TGTGCCAGCAGCATGGGACAGGGATTTTTTATAAACACCGGGGAGCTGTTTTTT.

The chain combines TRBV6-2 or TRBV6-3 with TRBJ2-2, with 10 bases lining up with TRBD2. The CDR3 has 17 residues. Germline-derived CDR1 and CDR2 are MNHEY and SVGEGT. The V segment lost 7 bases and the J segment 3 bases; nucleotides outside the gene matches: 11. The CDR3 is CASMFEAGGAYTGELFF. CDR3 nucleotides: TGTGCCAGCATGTTTGAAGCGGGGGGGGCGTACACCGGGGAGCTGTTTTTT.

CDR3 in amino acids: CASTRTSGLQETQYF. CDR3 DNA sequence: TGTGCCAGCACCAGGACTAGCGGACTTCAAGAGACCCAGTACTTC. The J gene is TRBJ2-5, the V gene TRBV2; TRBD2 agrees at 10 bases. Per germline, CDR1 SNHLY and CDR2 FYNNEI. The CDR3 covers 15 residues. V gave up 7 bases and J gave up 2 bases; unmatched junction bases: 7.

A few counts support this clonotype. The rearrangement uses TRBV11-2 and TRBJ1-4; D is ambiguous. The V gene's germline CDR1 is SGHAT and CDR2 FQNNGV. The CDR3 contains 13 residues. V lost 4 bases and J lost 3, with 6 bases in between. This chain's CDR3 is CASSYGPNEKLFF. In DNA form, the CDR3 reads TGTGCCAGCAGCTACGGCCCTAATGAAAAACTGTTTTTT. The variable domain in full, completed from reference TRBV11-2 and TRBJ1-4, reads EAGVAQSPRYKIIEKRQSVAFWCNPISGHATLYWYQQILGQGPKLLIQFQNNGVVDDSQLPKDRFSAERLKGVDSTLKIQPAKLEDSAVYLCASSYGPNEKLFFGSGTQLSVL.

The chain is built from TRBV5-1 and TRBJ2-5, with TRBD1 matching over 12 bases. The CDR3 contains 16 residues. J gave up 5 bases and V 2 bases, and 7 bases lay outside the gene matches. CDR1 is SGHRS, CDR2 YFSETQ, per germline. CDR3 in DNA: TGCGCCAGCAGCTTTATGGGACAGGGGGCTAAGGAGACCCAGTACTTC. The encoded protein is CASSFMGQGAKETQYF.

The J gene is TRBJ2-4, the V gene TRBV7-8; D may be TRBD1 or TRBD2 (5 bases each). This CDR3 spans 17 amino acids. Germline-derived CDR1 and CDR2 are SGHVS and FQNEAQ. With 0 bases removed from V and 0 bases from J, the gap between germline ends came to 12 bases. The chain's CDR3 is CASSLAFSGGAKNIQYF. CDR3 nucleotide sequence: TGTGCCAGCAGCTTAGCGTTTTCTGGGGGAGCCAAAAACATTCAGTACTTC.

In its sample, this clonotype was seen a few times. This chain joins TRBV14 and TRBJ2-3; D not certain. Germline V gene data show CDR1 as SGHDN and CDR2 as FVKESK. Between the trimmed V and J ends, which lost 4 bases and 2 bases, there was a span of 10 bases. This CDR3 spans 14 amino acids. The CDR3 here is CASSPLLITDTQYF. The CDR3 coding sequence is TGTGCCAGCAGCCCCCTTTTGATCACAGATACGCAGTATTTT.

This clonotype was seen just once. This chain links TRBV5-8 with TRBJ1-2, with 7 positions matching TRBD1. The CDR3 is 15 residues long. The J segment lost 3 bases and the V segment lost 0 bases, leaving 5 bases of the junction unmatched. Per germline, CDR1 SGHTS and CDR2 YDEGEE. This CDR3 reads CASSLVRTGDYGYTF. The CDR3 nucleotides read TGTGCCAGCAGCTTGGTCCGGACAGGTGACTATGGCTACACCTTC.

The chain is built from TRBV29-1 and TRBJ2-2; a weak D match, TRBD1 (5 bases). The germline V gene has CDR1 SQVTM and CDR2 ANQGSEA. This CDR3 spans 14 amino acids. Trimming took off 1 base at V and 6 bases at J, with 12 bases between the two ends. The DNA for the CDR3 is TGCAGCGTTGAAGGGGCAGGGTACCCCGGGGAGCTGTTTTTT. It yields the protein CSVEGAGYPGELFF.

This clonotype was seen more than once but under ten times. V usage is TRBV6-2 or TRBV6-3 and J usage is TRBJ2-5, with TRBD1 matching 10 bases. Germline-derived CDR1 and CDR2 are MNHEY and SVGEGT. The J segment lost 8 bases and the V segment lost 1 base, leaving 7 bases of the junction unmatched. The CDR3 covers 15 residues. CDR3 protein: CASSYFSGTGATQYF. The DNA of the CDR3 is TGTGCCAGCAGTTACTTTTCCGGGACAGGGGCCACCCAGTACTTC.

This clonotype has a handful of counts. V usage is TRBV20-1 and J usage is TRBJ1-4; D may be TRBD1 (6 bases). Germline CDR1 is DFQATT and CDR2 is SNEGSKA (reference sequence). V was trimmed by 6 bases and J by 4 bases, leaving 15 bases between them. CDR3 length: 14 residues. CDR3 nucleotides: TGCAGTGCGCCCGACAGGCCCGGTAATGAAAAACTGTTTTTT. The encoded protein is CSAPDRPGNEKLFF.